This is a list of T cell receptor beta chains from one sample in a study of T cell responses to AZD1222 COVID-19 vaccine. Clones were sequenced by immunoSEQ multiplex PCR, and TCRdb holds only the in-frame ones, with some missing. The repertoire consists of about 120,000 clones, with about 93% occurring once and the leading ten covering around 5%. Sample: peripheral blood, taken 28 days after the second AZD1222 dose. The receptors originated from an adult who received the AZD1222 COVID-19 vaccine. Each CDR3 is given with its conserved first and last residue. D genes are given only for firm matches. Some rows have no size entry. The others give once, few or many, or a class for an expanded clone.

>.|TRBV27|.|16|TRBJ1-6
CASSQKRTANNSPLHF
TGTGCCAGCAGTCAAAAAAGGACAGCGAATAATTCACCCCTCCACTTT
>.|TRBV4-3|.|15|TRBJ1-2
CASSQEIADDYGYTF
TGCGCCAGCAGCCAAGAAATCGCGGACGATTATGGCTACACCTTC
>.|TRBV7-2|.|12|TRBJ1-5
CASSFGNQPQHF
TGTGCCAGCAGCTTCGGCAATCAGCCCCAGCATTTT
>.|TRBV5-5|.|13|TRBJ1-4
CASSAGPNEKLFF
TGTGCCAGCAGCGCAGGGCCGAATGAAAAACTGTTTTTT
>.|TRBV6-5|once|15|TRBJ1-1
CASSLYGQTNTEAFF
TGTGCCAGCAGTTTATATGGACAGACGAACACTGAAGCTTTCTTT
>.|TRBV7-3|.|14|TRBJ2-2
CASSLNPTTGELFF
TGTGCCAGCAGCTTAAACCCCACCACCGGGGAGCTGTTTTTT
>.|TRBV5-6|once|15|TRBJ1-5
CASTQGPGEGQPQHF
TGTGCCAGCACTCAGGGTCCAGGGGAGGGGCAGCCCCAGCATTTT
>TRBD2|TRBV30|few|12|TRBJ2-5
CAWSRGGETQYF
TGTGCCTGGAGTCGGGGGGGAGAGACCCAGTACTTC
>TRBD1|TRBV27|.|17|TRBJ1-6
CASSFVTGTFRDSPLHF
TGTGCCAGCAGTTTTGTGACAGGGACTTTCAGAGATTCACCCCTCCACTTT
>.|TRBV11-2|.|15|TRBJ2-5
CASSLDRAFGETQYF
TGTGCCAGCAGCTTAGACAGGGCGTTTGGAGAGACCCAGTACTTC
>TRBD1|TRBV11-2|.|15|TRBJ2-3
CASSSDRGYPDTQYF
TGTGCCAGCAGCTCGGACAGGGGGTATCCAGATACGCAGTATTTT
>TRBD2|TRBV19|.|16|TRBJ2-2
CASSTAGGLYTGELFF
TGTGCCAGTAGTACAGCGGGGGGGCTTTACACCGGGGAGCTGTTTTTT
>.|TRBV4-3|.|15|TRBJ2-7
CASSQDRSTAYEQYF
TGCGCCAGCAGCCAAGATAGGAGTACAGCCTACGAGCAGTACTTC
>.|TRBV7-6|.|16|TRBJ1-4
CASSLSGFTTNEKLFF
TGTGCCAGCAGCTTATCTGGGTTTACAACTAATGAAAAACTGTTTTTT
>TRBD2|TRBV3-1/TRBV3-2|.|16|TRBJ2-7
CASSQRGSGRPREQYF
TGTGCCAGCAGCCAAAGGGGAAGCGGGAGGCCGCGGGAGCAGTACTTC
>.|TRBV5-1|.|13|TRBJ1-2
CASSLRGSDGYTF
TGCGCCAGCAGCTTGCGGGGGAGCGACGGCTACACCTTC
>TRBD2|TRBV6-4|.|15|TRBJ2-1
CASATSGGGYNEQFF
TGTGCCAGCGCGACTAGCGGGGGGGGCTACAATGAGCAGTTCTTC
>TRBD1|TRBV5-8|few|17|TRBJ1-1
CASPDRGPLSMNTEAFF
TGTGCCAGCCCTGACAGGGGGCCATTATCCATGAACACTGAAGCTTTCTTT
>TRBD1|TRBV19|.|16|TRBJ1-3
CASTGGPLNSGNTIYF
TGTGCCAGTACAGGGGGCCCTCTTAACTCTGGAAACACCATATATTTT
>TRBD2|TRBV10-3|.|14|TRBJ2-1
CAISPSGGYNEQFF
TGTGCCATCAGTCCTAGCGGGGGATACAATGAGCAGTTCTTC
>TRBD1|TRBV9|.|16|TRBJ2-5
CASSVVGTGGQETQYF
TGTGCCAGCAGCGTAGTCGGGACAGGGGGCCAGGAGACCCAGTACTTC
>.|TRBV7-6|.|11|TRBJ2-5
CASRREETQYF
TGTGCCAGCAGGCGGGAAGAGACCCAGTACTTC
>.|TRBV9|.|15|TRBJ1-3
CASSVGQGTGNTIYF
TGTGCCAGCAGCGTAGGTCAGGGGACTGGAAACACCATATATTTT
>TRBD1|TRBV19|.|18|TRBJ1-5
CASSIEMGQGAGYQPQHF
TGTGCCAGTAGTATAGAAATGGGACAGGGGGCCGGTTATCAGCCCCAGCATTTT
>.|TRBV19|.|13|TRBJ1-1
CASSTFGGAVAFF
TGTGCCAGTAGTACTTTTGGGGGGGCAGTAGCTTTCTTT